One and the same sample provided the 11 T cell receptor beta chains below, sequenced in a study of blood T cell repertoires in COVID-19. The repertoire was sequenced with immunoSEQ multiplex PCR; TCRdb's copy has only in-frame clones and lacks some. The sample carries roughly 200,000 clones, roughly 80% recorded once. Sample: PBMCs or T cells enriched from blood (not recorded which). These receptors all stem from a woman between 45 and 60 years old who had been exposed to COVID-19.

This chain uses TRBV6-4 with TRBJ1-3; 8 bases align to TRBD1. Germline V CDR1 and CDR2: MRHNA, SNTAGT. This CDR3 spans 18 amino acids. Losses at the gene ends were 2 bases for V and 2 bases for J; bases not matched to a gene: 11. The CDR3 bases are TGTGCCAGCAGTGACACCCGGGACAGGCCCCAACCTGGAAACACCATATATTTT. Its translation is CASSDTRDRPQPGNTIYF.

This chain joins TRBV11-2 and TRBJ1-2; possible D gene TRBD1, 5 bases. The CDR3 length is 15 residues. Trimming removed 1 base from V and 10 bases from J, with 19 bases in between. Germline CDR1 SGHAT, CDR2 FQNNGV. The CDR3 DNA reads TGTGCCAGCAGCTTAGCCCCATTAGGAGGGACTCTCTACACCTTC. It yields the protein CASSLAPLGGTLYTF.

The chain couples TRBV27 to TRBJ2-1, with D unclear. The CDR3 is made up of 15 amino acids. Trimming removed 3 bases from V and 1 base from J, with 10 bases in between. The germline V gene has CDR1 MNHEY and CDR2 SMNVEV (reference sequence). The CDR3 region is CASSLGQYSYNEQFF. CDR3 DNA: TGTGCCAGCAGTTTGGGCCAGTATTCCTACAATGAGCAGTTCTTC.

The CDR3 region has the DNA TGTGCCAGCAGCTCTGGCGGGCAAGAGACCCAGTACTTC. It codes for CASSSGGQETQYF. This sequence joins TRBV21-1 and TRBJ2-5; the D call of TRBD2 is as the table states it, not checked on the DNA. TRBV21-1 is tagged as a pseudogene. This CDR3 is built from 13 residues.

The rearrangement uses TRBV7-8 and TRBJ1-2; D is uncertain. Trimming cost V 5 bases and J 5 bases, with 12 bases left between them. Germline lookup yields CDR1 SGHVS and CDR2 FQNEAQ. This CDR3 is 13 amino acids long. The CDR3 nucleotides read TGTGCCAGCAGCCCACAAGTGCAATATGGCTACACCTTC. Its protein product is CASSPQVQYGYTF.

The rearrangement uses TRBV6-2 or TRBV6-3 and TRBJ2-5; D possibly corresponds to TRBD1 (6 bases). The V gene lost 4 bases and the J gene lost 5 bases, with 14 bases spanning the gap. Per the germline V gene, CDR1 is MNHEY and CDR2 is SVGEGT. The CDR3 consists of 14 residues. The CDR3 DNA reads as TGTGCCAGCAGTTCGAATACAGGGCCCGAGACCCAGTACTTC. Residues: CASSSNTGPETQYF.

This chain uses TRBV5-5 with TRBJ1-6, with D unresolved. V was trimmed by 3 bases and J by 4 bases, leaving 8 bases between them. This CDR3 comprises 14 residues. CDR1 and CDR2 (germline): SGHKS, YYEKEE (reference sequence). CDR3 DNA sequence: TGTGCCAGCAGCTCGGTACAGTATAATTCACCCCTCCACTTT. Protein sequence: CASSSVQYNSPLHF.

CDR3 sequence reads: CASSSHTPGREQFF. The CDR3 coding sequence is TGCGCCAGCAGCTCACACACCCCGGGGAGAGAGCAGTTCTTC. This chain joins TRBV5-1 and TRBJ2-1; D possibly corresponds to TRBD2 (5 bases). This CDR3 comprises 14 residues. The V gene lost 3 bases and the J gene lost 10 bases, with 17 bases spanning the gap. Germline CDR1 and CDR2: SGHRS and YFSETQ.

The rearrangement links TRBV11-3 to TRBJ1-1; D may be TRBD1 (6 bases). Looked up from germline, CDR1 is SGHNT and CDR2 is YENEEA. The V gene lost 5 bases and the J gene lost 1 base, with 17 bases spanning the gap. The CDR3 is made up of 16 amino acids. As DNA, the CDR3 is TGTGCCAGCAGCCCCCTTGTGGGGGGGCGGAACACTGAAGCTTTCTTT. Residues: CASSPLVGGRNTEAFF.

This chain connects TRBV28 to TRBJ2-3; TRBD2 agrees at 8 bases. The V and J ends lost 5 bases and 1 base, in that order; junction bases with no gene match: 17. Germline CDR1 reads MDHEN; CDR2 reads SYDVKM. The CDR3 is made up of 19 amino acids. CDR3 DNA sequence: TGTGCCAGCAGTCCACCCCCTCCCCTGGCGGGGGGCCGCACAGATACGCAGTATTTT. It translates to CASSPPPPLAGGRTDTQYF.

The chain employs TRBV13 and TRBJ2-2; the match to TRBD2 covers 7 bases. With 5 bases clipped from V and 4 bases from J, the junction kept 13 bases outside the gene matches. The CDR3 has 17 residues. Germline V gene sequence: CDR1 PRHDT, CDR2 FYEKMQ (reference sequence). CDR3 protein: CASSARPGGVGTGELFF. The CDR3 DNA follows: TGTGCCAGCAGCGCCCGACCGGGGGGTGTGGGCACCGGGGAGCTGTTTTTT.